This record covers a single T cell receptor (beta chain). The antigen remains undetermined. The data were obtained in a study of cytomegalovirus exposure and HLA in healthy donors. The CDR3 has 13 residues. Per germline, CDR1 SNHLY and CDR2 FYNNEI. The ends were cut back, 7 bases at V and 2 bases at J, with 10 bases in the middle. Researchers ran the PCR with 60 Vbeta and 13 Jbeta primers. Some clones are missing from TCRdb's copy, which holds only in-frame ones; the method was immunoSEQ multiplex PCR. Of around 170,000 clones in the sample, around 80% are singletons; the top ten hold roughly 5%. Regarding the study as a whole: Differences between HLA loci emerged in a later analysis of TCR association rates, with DRB1 most and HLA-C fewest.

The chain has TRBV2 and TRBJ2-3; a possible D gene is TRBD2 (5 bases). This TCR derives from a man in his forties in good health and CMV-seronegative. The sample was PBMCs. The CDR3 bases are TGTGCCAGCACTCTCGGGGTCACAGATACGCAGTATTTT. Translating gives CASTLGVTDTQYF.